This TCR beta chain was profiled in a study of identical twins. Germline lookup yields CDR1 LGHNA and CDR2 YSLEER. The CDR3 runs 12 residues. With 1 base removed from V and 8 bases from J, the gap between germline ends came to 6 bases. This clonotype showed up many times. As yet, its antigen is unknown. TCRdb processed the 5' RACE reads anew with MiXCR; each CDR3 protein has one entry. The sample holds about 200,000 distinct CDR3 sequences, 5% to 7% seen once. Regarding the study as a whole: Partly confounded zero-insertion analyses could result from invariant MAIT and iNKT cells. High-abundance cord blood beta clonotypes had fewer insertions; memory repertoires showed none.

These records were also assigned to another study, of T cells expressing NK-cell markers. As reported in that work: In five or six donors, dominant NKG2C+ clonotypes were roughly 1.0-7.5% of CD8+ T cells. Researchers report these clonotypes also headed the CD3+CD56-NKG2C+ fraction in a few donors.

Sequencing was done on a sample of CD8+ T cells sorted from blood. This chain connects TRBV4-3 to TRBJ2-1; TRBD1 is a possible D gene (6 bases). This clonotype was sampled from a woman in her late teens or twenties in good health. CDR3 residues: CASSQAGDEQFF. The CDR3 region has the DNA TGCGCCAGCAGCCAAGCAGGGGATGAGCAGTTCTTC.